The next 19 T cell receptor beta chains were all read from a single sample in a study of radiotherapy plus CTLA-4 blockade in lung cancer. The protocol was immunoSEQ multiplex PCR, while the TCRdb copy is restricted to in-frame clones and leaves out a portion. This table has about 120,000 clones, about four fifths appearing once. Source: peripheral blood, taken from a patient treated with radiotherapy plus ipilimumab. The source of these receptors is a human donor with non-small cell lung cancer who had a partial response to radiotherapy plus ipilimumab.

This clone was detected only once. The gene calls are TRBV10-3 and TRBJ1-1, with D uncertain. Per germline, CDR1 ENHRY and CDR2 SYGVKD. V was clipped by 4 bases and J by 2 bases, with 14 bases between them. The CDR3 totals 15 residues. The CDR3 DNA is TGTGCCATCAGTGTACAGATTTCTCTCAACACTGAAGCTTTCTTT. Translated: CAISVQISLNTEAFF.

The chain is built from TRBV2 and TRBJ2-1, with TRBD1 matching over 8 bases. The CDR3 extends over 14 amino acids. Trimming cost V 7 bases and J 5 bases; bases outside gene matches: 7. In germline, CDR1 is SNHLY, CDR2 FYNNEI. The CDR3 DNA follows: TGTGCCAGCACTGGGGGGACAGGACACAATGAGCAGTTCTTC. Protein sequence: CASTGGTGHNEQFF.

The V gene is TRBV7-9, the J gene TRBJ2-2; no clear D gene. Trimming stripped 4 bases from V and 0 bases from J, with 12 bases between. Germline assignment: CDR1 SEHNR and CDR2 FQNEAQ (reference sequence). CDR3 length: 16 residues. The DNA of the CDR3 is TGTGCCAGCAGCTCACGCCGGTCCCCGAACACCGGGGAGCTGTTTTTT. It specifies CASSSRRSPNTGELFF.

This clone was seen just once. The V and J genes are TRBV30 and TRBJ2-5; a possible D gene is TRBD2 (6 bases). Deletions cut 5 bases from V and 4 bases from J, with 17 bases between. From germline, CDR1 is GTSNPN and CDR2 SVGIG (reference sequence). The length of the CDR3 is 14 residues. This CDR3 reads CAWEAGLPGETQYF. CDR3 sequence (DNA): TGTGCCTGGGAGGCGGGACTCCCGGGAGAGACCCAGTACTTC.

The chain joins TRBV5-4 to TRBJ2-2, with 10 bases identical to TRBD1. The CDR3 covers 15 residues. Germline values: CDR1 SGHNT, CDR2 YYREEE (reference sequence). The ends lost 4 bases at V and 2 bases at J; junction bases unmatched: 2. CDR3 sequence (DNA): TGTGCCAGCAGCCGACAGGGGGCAAACACCGGGGAGCTGTTTTTT. It specifies CASSRQGANTGELFF.

The chain joins TRBV27 to TRBJ2-7; TRBD1 is a possible D gene (5 bases). The CDR3 loop spans 14 amino acids. Germline CDR1 is MNHEY and CDR2 is SMNVEV (reference sequence). Deletions cut 0 bases from V and 5 bases from J, with 11 bases between. CDR3 protein: CASSLSNGHHEQYV. The CDR3 DNA reads as TGTGCCAGCAGTTTATCGAACGGACATCACGAGCAGTACGTC.

The genes are TRBV27 and TRBJ1-2; no firm D call. The CDR3 consists of 13 residues. Looked up from germline, CDR1 is MNHEY and CDR2 is SMNVEV (reference sequence). Trimming stripped 3 bases from V and 2 bases from J, with 7 bases between. CDR3 bases: TGTGCCAGCAGTTTGTCGGGAAACTATGGCTACACCTTC. As protein: CASSLSGNYGYTF.

V and J are TRBV28 and TRBJ2-1; 8 bases map to TRBD1. The CDR3 extends over 14 amino acids. Losses at the gene ends were 4 bases for V and 9 bases for J; bases not matched to a gene: 8. Germline CDR1 is MDHEN and CDR2 is SYDVKM. The CDR3 DNA sequence: TGTGCCAGCAGTTCTCCCTACAGGGGGGCTGAGCAGTTCTTC. It specifies CASSSPYRGAEQFF.

The CDR3 DNA is TGTGCCAGCAGCTGGCGGGAGCATTACAATGAGCAGTTCTTC. Amino acid sequence: CASSWREHYNEQFF. The gene calls are TRBV9 and TRBJ2-1; 7 positions match TRBD2. V lost 4 bases, J lost 4 bases, and 5 bases stayed unmatched. Germline lookup yields CDR1 SGDLS and CDR2 YYNGEE. The CDR3 contains 14 residues.

V is TRBV5-4 and J is TRBJ1-1; D perhaps matches TRBD1 (6 bases). From germline, CDR1 is SGHNT and CDR2 YYREEE (reference sequence). Trimming removed 4 bases at V and 0 bases at J, with 13 bases between. The CDR3 spans 15 residues. The CDR3 protein is CASSPGTRMNTEAFF. The CDR3 DNA reads TGTGCCAGCAGCCCCGGGACAAGGATGAACACTGAAGCTTTCTTT.

About this clone itself: This specimen includes other DNA sequences encoding the same CDR3. The chain joins TRBV30 to TRBJ1-6; TRBD1 is a possible D gene (5 bases). V was pared by 6 bases and J by 5 bases, with 20 bases between. Germline CDR1 and CDR2: GTSNPN and SVGIG (reference sequence). The CDR3 runs to 16 residues. The CDR3 sequence is CACGPQMAGNNSPLHF. The DNA of the CDR3 is TGTGCCTGCGGCCCCCAAATGGCAGGGAATAATTCACCCCTCCACTTT.

Remarks on this clone: The sample holds other DNA sequences that translate to the same CDR3. The chain employs TRBV6-6 and TRBJ2-2; 9 positions match TRBD1. The junction had 9 bases not matched to a gene; V was cut back by 5 bases and J by 5 bases. Germline V gene sequence: CDR1 MNHNY, CDR2 SVGAGI (reference sequence). The CDR3 contains 16 residues. The CDR3 DNA reads TGTGCCAGCAGTCCCCCGGGACAGGGTAAAACCGGGGAGCTGTTTTTT. Amino acid sequence: CASSPPGQGKTGELFF.

A few counts support this clone. The chain carries TRBV7-8 and TRBJ1-6; D is possibly TRBD1 (5 bases). V lost 1 base, J lost 6 bases, and 13 bases lay in between. CDR3 length: 16 residues. CDR1 is SGHVS, CDR2 FQNEAQ, per germline. CDR3 sequence: CASSLESGLINSPLHF. CDR3 DNA sequence: TGTGCCAGCAGCTTAGAGTCGGGACTGATTAATTCACCCCTCCACTTT.

This chain joins TRBV9 and TRBJ1-3; D is unresolved. Trimming took 1 base from V and 4 from J, leaving 15 bases between them. The CDR3 runs 16 residues. The germline CDR1 and CDR2 sequences are SGDLS and YYNGEE. This chain's CDR3 is CASSVTSLAGGNTIYF. CDR3 in DNA: TGTGCCAGCAGCGTAACCTCTTTGGCAGGAGGAAACACCATATATTTT.

This chain links TRBV9 with TRBJ2-2, with 12 bases identical to TRBD2. J lost 6 bases, V lost 3 bases, and 9 bases had no gene match. The CDR3 runs to 17 residues. Germline V CDR1 and CDR2: SGDLS, YYNGEE. This CDR3 is CASSGTGLAGFPGELFF. CDR3 sequence (DNA): TGTGCCAGCAGCGGGACCGGACTAGCGGGATTTCCCGGGGAGCTGTTTTTT.

The chain is built from TRBV6-5 and TRBJ2-3, with a tentative D call TRBD2 (6 bases). Germline V gene sequence: CDR1 MNHEY, CDR2 SVGAGI. The CDR3 runs 14 residues. Trimming pared 6 bases from V and 5 bases from J, leaving 15 bases between. This CDR3 reads CASRGGGRGDTQYF. The CDR3 coding sequence is TGTGCCAGCAGGGGAGGAGGACGTGGAGATACGCAGTATTTT.

This chain uses TRBV6-1 with TRBJ2-3, with TRBD1 matching 8 bases. The germline CDR1 and CDR2 sequences are MNHNS and SASEGT. J lost 4 bases, V lost 2 bases, and 8 bases had no gene match. The CDR3 totals 16 residues. CDR3 sequence: CASSEPQGAGPDTQYF. The CDR3 nucleotides read TGTGCCAGCAGTGAACCTCAGGGGGCGGGCCCAGATACGCAGTATTTT.

The V and J genes are TRBV5-4 and TRBJ2-4; D ambiguous. The CDR3 sequence is 17 residues long. Germline V lookup: CDR1 SGHNT, CDR2 YYREEE (reference sequence). V dropped 4 bases and J dropped 2 bases, with 19 bases sitting between them. As DNA, the CDR3 is TGTGCCAGCAGCCCCTCCGGATGGTCTAGTACCAAAAACATTCAGTACTTC. It translates to CASSPSGWSSTKNIQYF. Together with reference TRBV5-4 and TRBJ2-4, the CDR3 gives the full variable domain: ETGVTQSPTHLIKTRGQQVTLRCSSQSGHNTVSWYQQALGQGPQFIFQYYREEENGRGNFPPRFSGLQFPNYSSELNVNALELDDSALYLCASSPSGWSSTKNIQYFGAGTRLSVL.

This clone was detected only once. V usage is TRBV7-9 and J usage is TRBJ1-2; D gene uncertain. Germline-derived CDR1 and CDR2 are SEHNR and FQNEAQ (reference sequence). The CDR3 covers 15 residues. The V end lost 5 bases, the J end lost 1 base, and 14 bases lay between the germline ends. The CDR3 coding sequence is TGTGCCAGCAGCCCAAACCAGGATAATAACTATGGCTACACCTTC. Translated, it gives CASSPNQDNNYGYTF.